These 5 T cell receptor beta chains came from one sample sequenced in a study of shared clonotypes between healthy human individuals. Sequencing used immunoSEQ multiplex PCR; TCRdb keeps in-frame clones, though not all of them. The sample lists some 2,000,000 clones, under 97% seen once, with roughly 0.13% in the top ten. The specimen sequenced was naive CD4+ T cells sorted from blood. The subset denotes: CD45RA+ positively selected. The source of these receptors is a young man in good health.

This clone is a singleton in its sample. The CDR3 DNA follows: TGTGCCAGCAGCTTAGGGCAGGGGGAGGGTGAGCAGTTCTTC. Residues: CASSLGQGEGEQFF. The rearrangement uses TRBV7-9 and TRBJ2-1; D is perhaps TRBD1 or TRBD2 (7 bases each). V lost 1 base to trimming and J lost 9 bases, with 13 bases between them. The germline V gene has CDR1 SEHNR and CDR2 FQNEAQ (reference sequence). The CDR3 spans 14 residues.

The gene calls are TRBV5-1 and TRBJ2-1, with 11 bases matching TRBD2. With V trimmed by 4 bases and J by 5 bases, 5 bases remained unmatched. Germline CDR1 is SGHRS and CDR2 is YFSETQ. CDR3 length: 15 amino acids. The CDR3 spells CASSDGTSGNNEQFF. The CDR3 coding sequence is TGCGCCAGCAGCGATGGGACTAGCGGAAACAATGAGCAGTTCTTC.

The chain links TRBV7-9 to TRBJ1-1; D remains unclear. The germline gives CDR1 SEHNR, CDR2 FQNEAQ (reference sequence). The CDR3 sequence is 15 residues long. V shed 1 base and J shed 0 bases, with 9 bases lying between them. DNA of the CDR3: TGTGCCAGCAGCTTAGAACCAGTTATGAACACTGAAGCTTTCTTT. It translates to CASSLEPVMNTEAFF. Variable domain in full (rest from reference TRBV7-9 and TRBJ1-1): DTGVSQNPRHKITKRGQNVTFRCDPISEHNRLYWYRQTLGQGPEFLTYFQNEAQLEKSRLLSDRFSAERPKGSFSTLEIQRTEQGDSAMYLCASSLEPVMNTEAFFGQGTRLTVV.

The chain uses TRBV5-1 and TRBJ2-1, with 11 bases lining up with TRBD2. The germline gives CDR1 SGHRS, CDR2 YFSETQ. V dropped 4 bases and J dropped 14; count of bases not matched to a gene: 8. The CDR3 totals 13 residues. The DNA for the CDR3 is TGCGCCAGCAGCACCACTAGCGGGAGACGGGAGTTCTTC. Its protein product is CASSTTSGRREFF.

The V and J genes are TRBV18 and TRBJ1-1; D is perhaps TRBD1 (5 bases). There are 13 residues in the CDR3. Per germline, CDR1 KGHSH and CDR2 LQKENI. Trimming left V 1 base short and J 7 bases short, with 10 bases between. This chain's CDR3 is CASSPRERGEAFF. The CDR3 coding sequence is TGTGCCAGCTCACCACGTGAAAGGGGTGAAGCTTTCTTT. Full variable domain (outside the CDR3, taken from reference TRBV18 and TRBJ1-1): NAGVMQNPRHLVRRRGQEARLRCSPMKGHSHVYWYRQLPEEGLKFMVYLQKENIIDESGMPKERFSAEFPKEGPSILRIQQVVRGDSAAYFCASSPRERGEAFFGQGTRLTVV.